These T cell receptor beta chains were read from a single sample in a study of regulatory T cells in long-lasting Graves disease. A single record per CDR3 protein comes from TCRdb applying MiXCR to the multiplex PCR reads. The table has roughly 360,000 distinct CDR3 sequences, about an eighth seen once; the top ten hold 15% to 20%. These data were also filed under a second study, of T cells in Graves' hyperthyroidism and ophthalmopathy.

Sequenced here: peripheral blood mononuclear cells (PBMCs), sampled at new diagnosis, from a patient treated with antithyroid drugs. The origin of the receptors is a woman under 30 with Graves disease. The conserved cysteine and the conserved F or W are not part of the CDR3 here. Fields, in order: CDR3 protein, V gene, J gene.

ASSLVVGRGYNEQF	TRBV5-1	TRBJ2-1
ASSLHQGGTNYGYT	TRBV6-5	TRBJ1-2
ASNIAGGTSNEQF	TRBV27	TRBJ2-1
ASSQSPTGGTDTQY	TRBV11-1	TRBJ2-3
ASRRGLVVYNTGELF	TRBV2	TRBJ2-2
ASSSTGTYEQF	TRBV12-3/TRBV12-4	TRBJ2-1
SARVGTSFFGSYEQY	TRBV20-1	TRBJ2-7
ASQSGGRLNEQF	TRBV7-3	TRBJ2-1
ASSLSGGVIETQY	TRBV28	TRBJ2-5
ASSFSYEQY	TRBV28	TRBJ2-7
ASSLNTPTYGYT	TRBV6-1	TRBJ1-2
ASKGPRSTDTQY	TRBV10-1	TRBJ2-3
ASSPPRDAYQGYT	TRBV5-6	TRBJ1-2
ASSLLSGQGEAF	TRBV7-9	TRBJ1-1
ASSLIRAEDTEAF	TRBV28	TRBJ1-1
ASSHHPRGTSGGANIQY	TRBV12-3/TRBV12-4	TRBJ2-4